This T cell receptor (beta chain) was identified during a study of T cells in Graves' hyperthyroidism and ophthalmopathy. The investigators amplified TCR beta CDR3 regions from RNA transcripts. HTBI primers were employed in a first-round RT-PCR of the TCR CDR3. TCRdb itself ran the multiplex PCR reads through MiXCR, one entry per CDR3 protein. The table includes about 480,000 distinct CDR3 sequences, under 15% detected once. When ophthalmopathy did not progress within 18 months, Graves' hyperthyroidism was considered stable. Participants, patients aged 18 to 65, had newly diagnosed hyperthyroidism with a duration under 2 months. Based on clinical symptoms, serum thyroxine and TRAb, thyroid ultrasound and orbital computed tomography, diagnoses were reached. PBMCs were obtained from about 9.9 ml fresh peripheral blood. This clonotype was counted at least ten times. V was pared by 2 bases and J by 2 bases, with 9 bases between. The germline gives CDR1 LGHNT, CDR2 FRNRAP. The CDR3 extends over 14 amino acids.

This chain links TRBV12-5 with TRBJ1-1; D not resolved. The origin of this receptor is a woman aged 18 to 35 with Graves' hyperthyroidism. Sequencing was done on a sample of blood. This CDR3 is CASGLPGQNTEAFF. The CDR3 nucleotides are TGTGCTAGTGGTTTGCCGGGCCAAAACACTGAAGCTTTCTTT.